These 2 T cell receptor beta chains were all obtained from the same sample, sequenced in a study of early T cells in non-severe SARS-CoV-2 infection. A single record per CDR3 protein comes from TCRdb applying MiXCR to the 5' RACE reads. In the table there are 70,000 or so distinct CDR3 sequences, 9.5% to 13% of which are singletons. Source material: whole blood. These receptors were collected from an adult who was a healthcare worker with PCR-confirmed SARS-CoV-2 infection or an uninfected control (not recorded which).

J is TRBJ2-2 and V is TRBV7-6; D assignment may be TRBD1 or TRBD2 (6 bases each). With 3 bases removed from V and 2 bases from J, the gap between germline ends came to 16 bases. The germline V gene encodes CDR1 SGHVS and CDR2 FNYEAQ. CDR3 length: 17 residues. The CDR3 DNA reads TGTGCCAGCAGCTTGAACAGGGCGGGGTATAACACCGGGGAGCTGTTTTTT. This translates into CASSLNRAGYNTGELFF.

The sample holds a few counts of this clonotype. The rearrangement links TRBV2 to TRBJ1-2; D is uncertain. This CDR3 contains 12 residues. Trimming cost V 5 bases and J 6 bases, with 10 bases left between them. From germline, CDR1 is SNHLY and CDR2 FYNNEI. CDR3 residues: CASSQSRDGYTF. In DNA, the CDR3 is TGTGCCAGCAGTCAGAGTCGAGATGGCTACACCTTC.